This is a list of T cell receptor beta chains from one sample in a study of control samples from healthy donors and cancer patients. Produced via immunoSEQ multiplex PCR; TCRdb's table is partial and in-frame only. The sample holds roughly 86,000 clones, 93% seen once. The sample was blood. These receptors were taken from a woman between 25 and 40 years old in good health. The CDR3 runs from the conserved cysteine through the conserved F or W. D genes are given only for firm matches. The size entry is marked missing in some rows and otherwise reads once, few, many or a size class.

>.|TRBJ1-5|TRBV19|.
TGTGCCAGTAGTGCCCGGGTGGGGGCGAGCAATCAGCCCCAGCATTTT
CASSARVGASNQPQHF
>.|TRBJ1-5|TRBV28|TRBD1
TGTGCCAGCAGTAACAGGGGCTTCCATCAGCCCCAGCATTTT
CASSNRGFHQPQHF
>few|TRBJ1-2|TRBV7-2|.
TGTGCCAGCAGCTTAGGCGGGGGGGCAGCTAACTATGGCTACACCTTC
CASSLGGGAANYGYTF
>.|TRBJ2-1|TRBV2|TRBD2
TGTGCCAGCAGGGCTAGCGGAGCTTACAATGAGCAGTTCTTC
CASRASGAYNEQFF
>.|TRBJ1-2|TRBV6-5|TRBD1
TGTGCCAGCAGGACAGGGAATTTTGGCTACACCTTC
CASRTGNFGYTF
>.|TRBJ2-7|TRBV7-9|.
TGTGCCAGCAGGGACAGCCTCACAAGCGACGAGCAGTACTTC
CASRDSLTSDEQYF
>.|TRBJ2-7|TRBV9|.
TGTGCCAGCAGCGTAGGCGCAGGCTCCTACGAGCAGTACTTC
CASSVGAGSYEQYF
>.|TRBJ2-1|TRBV6-6|TRBD2
TGTGCCAGCATGAGAGGCGGGGGGGCCAACAATGAGCAGTTCTTC
CASMRGGGANNEQFF
>.|TRBJ1-1|TRBV3-1/TRBV3-2|.
TGTGCCAGCAGAGGGTACATGAACACTGAAGCTTTCTTT
CASRGYMNTEAFF
>.|TRBJ2-7|TRBV10-1|TRBD2
TGCGCCAGCAGTGAGACGGTGGCGGGGGGGCCTTCGTACGAGCAGTACTTC
CASSETVAGGPSYEQYF
>once|TRBJ1-6|TRBV30|TRBD1
TGTGCCTGGAGTTCATCAAGGGGGCATCCCCTCCACTTT
CAWSSSRGHPLHF
>once|TRBJ1-2|TRBV6-6|TRBD1
TGTGCCAGCAGACAAGCAGGGGGCGCGGGCTATGGCTACACCTTC
CASRQAGGAGYGYTF
>.|TRBJ2-7|TRBV12-3/TRBV12-4|.
TGTGCCAGCACCCCAGGGCGCGTTCGCGAGCAGTACTTC
CASTPGRVREQYF
>.|TRBJ1-3|TRBV13|.
TGTGCCAGCAGCGGGGAAGACTCTGGAAACACCATATATTTT
CASSGEDSGNTIYF
>.|TRBJ2-2|TRBV9|.
TGTGCCAGCAGCCAAGGGACCCCCACCGGGGAGCTGTTTTTT
CASSQGTPTGELFF
>.|TRBJ1-1|TRBV2|.
TGTGCCAGCAGTGTGGTGTCCTCGAACACTGAAGCTTTCTTT
CASSVVSSNTEAFF
>.|TRBJ1-4|TRBV6-1|.
TGTGCCAGCAGTGAAGACCAGGGTTATGAAAAACTGTTTTTT
CASSEDQGYEKLFF
>.|TRBJ2-2|TRBV6-1|.
TGTGCCAGCAGTGAAAAAGGCTTGGGAACAGCAGGGACCGGGGAGCTGTTTTTT
CASSEKGLGTAGTGELFF
>.|TRBJ1-5|TRBV10-3|.
TGTGCCGTCGCAGGGGTCAATAGCAATCAGCCCCAGCATTTT
CAVAGVNSNQPQHF
>.|TRBJ2-1|TRBV3-1/TRBV3-2|.
TGTGCCAGCAGCCAAGACCCCGGGACACCGACAGAAAAAGGGCAGTTCTTC
CASSQDPGTPTEKGQFF
>.|TRBJ1-2|TRBV28|.
TGTGCCAGCAGTTTGGAACATAACTATGGCTACACCTTC
CASSLEHNYGYTF
>once|TRBJ1-2|TRBV3-1/TRBV3-2|.
TGTGCCAGCAGCCAGGCCGCAGGGTTCCTTGTCCGGGGCTACACCTTC
CASSQAAGFLVRGYTF
>.|TRBJ1-6|TRBV5-8|TRBD1
TGTGCCAGCAGACGGACACAGGGGATTCTCTATAATTCACCCCTCCACTTT
CASRRTQGILYNSPLHF
>once|TRBJ2-3|TRBV28|TRBD2
TGTGCCAGCAGTCTAGCGGGGGGGCGTACAGATACGCAGTATTTT
CASSLAGGRTDTQYF
>.|TRBJ2-1|TRBV5-1|TRBD2
TGCGCCAGCAGCTCCCCCAAAGAACCCAAGCGGGAGGGCCCGGGTGAGCAGTTCTTC
CASSSPKEPKREGPGEQFF